This paragraph covers one T cell receptor (beta chain) sequence. V lost 6 bases, J lost 5 bases, and 15 bases lay in between. The CDR3 runs to 13 residues. Germline CDR1 and CDR2: SQVTM and ANQGSEA. The age range of participants was about 18 to 100 years, with residence in under 25 US areas. Participant-given clinical history determined each cohort assignment. These data come from a study of blood T cell repertoires in COVID-19. Study-level information: Collection of acute and convalescent COVID-19 samples took place in the United States, Italy and Spain. The cDNA or gDNA used as material had been derived from T cells, B-cell-depleted T cells, or PBMCs.

Some clones are missing from TCRdb's copy, which holds only in-frame ones; the method was immunoSEQ multiplex PCR. The table shows some 200,000 clones, with roughly 82% occurring only once. Sequenced sample: PBMCs or T cells enriched from blood (not recorded which). The V and J genes are TRBV29-1 and TRBJ2-3; weak D call: TRBD2 (6 bases). The sequence derives from an older woman with acute COVID-19. The CDR3 protein is CSVEGSGRDTQYF. CDR3 nucleotide sequence: TGCAGCGTGGAGGGGTCAGGACGAGATACGCAGTATTTT.